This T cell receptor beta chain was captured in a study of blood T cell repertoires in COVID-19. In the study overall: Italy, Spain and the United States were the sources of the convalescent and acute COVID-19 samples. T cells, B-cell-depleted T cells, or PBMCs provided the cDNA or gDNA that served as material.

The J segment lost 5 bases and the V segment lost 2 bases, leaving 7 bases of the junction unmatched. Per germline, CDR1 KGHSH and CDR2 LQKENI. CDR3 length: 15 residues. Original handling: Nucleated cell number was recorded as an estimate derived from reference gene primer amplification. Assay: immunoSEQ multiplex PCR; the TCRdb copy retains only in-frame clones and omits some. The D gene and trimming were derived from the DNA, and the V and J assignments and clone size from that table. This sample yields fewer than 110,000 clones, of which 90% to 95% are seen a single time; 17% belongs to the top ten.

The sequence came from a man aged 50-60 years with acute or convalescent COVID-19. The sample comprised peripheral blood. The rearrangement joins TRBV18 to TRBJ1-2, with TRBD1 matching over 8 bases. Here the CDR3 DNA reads TGTGCCAGCTCACCAGCGGACAGGGTGATATATGGCTACACCTTC. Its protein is CASSPADRVIYGYTF.